This T cell receptor (beta chain) was recorded in a study of T cells in Graves' hyperthyroidism and ophthalmopathy. Study at large: Peripheral blood was taken when the disease was first diagnosed, before any treatment began.

This clonotype was observed a few times. The antigen remains unidentified. Amplified TCR beta CDR3 regions derived from RNA transcripts. Initially, a first-round RT-PCR of the TCR CDR3 employed the HTBI primer set. TCRdb reprocessed the multiplex PCR reads with MiXCR, giving one entry per CDR3 protein. The sample includes around 240,000 distinct CDR3 sequences, about 14% seen only once; the top ten take roughly 15%. Overall study results and limits: Separation of ophthalmopathy from stable hyperthyroidism was achieved by a 13 V-J model.

J was trimmed by 2 bases and V by 4 bases; bases with no gene match: 7. Germline V gives CDR1 SGHKS, CDR2 YYEKEE (reference sequence). The CDR3 is made up of 16 amino acids. This receptor was obtained from a woman in her thirties or forties with Graves' hyperthyroidism that later progressed to Graves' ophthalmopathy. The chain combines TRBV5-5 with TRBJ2-7, with TRBD1 matching 12 bases. Sequenced: blood. CDR3 sequence reads: CASSGGTGGGPYEQYF. The CDR3 bases are TGTGCCAGCAGCGGGGGGACAGGGGGCGGTCCCTACGAGCAGTACTTC.